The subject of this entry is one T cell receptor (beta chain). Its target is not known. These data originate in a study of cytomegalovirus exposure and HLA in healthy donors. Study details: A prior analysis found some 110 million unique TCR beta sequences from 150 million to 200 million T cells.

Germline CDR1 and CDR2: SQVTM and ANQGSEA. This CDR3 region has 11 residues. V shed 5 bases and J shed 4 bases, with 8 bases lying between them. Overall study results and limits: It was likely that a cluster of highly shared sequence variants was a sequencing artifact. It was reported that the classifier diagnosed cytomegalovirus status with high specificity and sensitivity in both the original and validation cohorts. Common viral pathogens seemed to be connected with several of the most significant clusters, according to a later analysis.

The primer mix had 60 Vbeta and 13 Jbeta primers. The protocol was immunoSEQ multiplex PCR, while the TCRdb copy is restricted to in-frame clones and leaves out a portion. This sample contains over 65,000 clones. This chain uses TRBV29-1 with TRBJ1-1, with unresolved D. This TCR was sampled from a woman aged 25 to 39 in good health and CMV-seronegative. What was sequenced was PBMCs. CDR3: CSVQRGTEAFF. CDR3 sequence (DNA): TGCAGCGTTCAAAGAGGCACTGAAGCTTTCTTT.